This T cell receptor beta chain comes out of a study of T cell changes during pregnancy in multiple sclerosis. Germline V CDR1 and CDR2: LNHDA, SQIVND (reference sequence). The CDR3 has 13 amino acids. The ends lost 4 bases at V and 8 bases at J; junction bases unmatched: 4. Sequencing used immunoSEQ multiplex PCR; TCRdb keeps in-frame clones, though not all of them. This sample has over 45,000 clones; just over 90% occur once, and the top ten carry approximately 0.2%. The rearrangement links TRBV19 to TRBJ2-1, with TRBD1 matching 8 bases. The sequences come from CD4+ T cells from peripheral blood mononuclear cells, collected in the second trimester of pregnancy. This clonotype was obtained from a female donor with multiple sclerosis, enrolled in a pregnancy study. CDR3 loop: CASSTDREDEQFF. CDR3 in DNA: TGTGCCAGTAGTACGGACAGGGAAGATGAGCAGTTCTTC. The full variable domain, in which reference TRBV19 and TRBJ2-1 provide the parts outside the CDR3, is DGGITQSPKYLFRKEGQNVTLSCEQNLNHDAMYWYRQDPGQGLRLIYYSQIVNDFQKGDIAEGYSVSREKKESFPLTVTSAQKNPTAFYLCASSTDREDEQFFGPGTRLTVL.